Reported below is one T cell receptor (beta chain). Sequenced by immunoSEQ multiplex PCR; TCRdb stores in-frame clones only, minus some. This sample has approximately 28,000 clones; over 70% occur once, and the top ten carry around 15%. These data come from a study of blood T cell repertoires in COVID-19. On the study more broadly: T cells, B-cell-depleted T cells, or PBMCs provided the cDNA or gDNA that served as material.

Germline V CDR1 and CDR2: LGHDT, YNNKEL (reference sequence). Trimming pared 4 bases from V and 5 bases from J, leaving 13 bases between. The CDR3 consists of 14 residues. The clonotype comes from a woman between 55 and 75 years old with acute or convalescent COVID-19. This rearrangement joins TRBV3-1 (or the pseudogene TRBV3-2) to TRBJ2-3; tentative D call: TRBD2 (5 bases). Material for sequencing was peripheral blood. DNA for the CDR3: TGTGCCAGCAGCCCCCGAGGAGAGGGAGATACGCAGTATTTT. Translation: CASSPRGEGDTQYF.